This T cell receptor beta chain is drawn from a study of blood T cells in healthy people across ages. Healthy Russian Caucasian donors spanned ages about 6 to 95 years. Each sample gave at least 6.5 million isolated PBMCs. It was with a sample-barcoded 5' primer and a J-beta primer mix that a second PCR of about 7 to 12 cycles was run. A template-switch adaptor that had 12 random nucleotides put a tag on each cDNA molecule. TCRdb redid the calling of the 5' RACE reads with MiXCR, one entry per CDR3 protein. The repertoire holds about 580,000 distinct CDR3 sequences, with roughly 43% as singletons. This clonotype appeared a few times. The antigen is undetermined. Study observations and caveats: Aged donors had fewer naive CD4+ cells and lower diversity than long-lived donors.

V was pared by 6 bases and J by 5 bases, with 6 bases of the junction left unmatched. The CDR3 runs 15 residues. Germline-derived CDR1 and CDR2 are MNHEY and SVGAGI. The chain joins TRBV6-5 to TRBJ2-2; TRBD1 aligns across 10 bases. The TCR sequence derives from a man older than 75 in good health. Sequencing used blood. The CDR3 loop reads CASRWDRGGTGELFF. The CDR3 bases are TGTGCCAGCAGATGGGACAGGGGTGGTACCGGGGAGCTGTTTTTT.